This T cell receptor (beta chain) was sequenced in a study of OX40 agonist ivuxolimab in advanced cancers. Study-level points and caveats: Researchers report that CD8+ T cells had, on average, more expanded clones than CD4+.

In the case of this clone: Its target is unknown.

Profiled with immunoSEQ multiplex PCR; TCRdb holds only in-frame clones, not every one. The data show some 57,000 clones, with roughly 90% seen just once and around 4.8% held by the top ten. The CDR3 covers 15 residues. Looked up from germline, CDR1 is KGHSH and CDR2 is LQKENI. J lost 5 bases, V lost 8 bases, and 8 bases had no gene match. The sequence came from an adult with an advanced solid tumor such as melanoma, head and neck, liver or kidney cancer. The chain employs TRBV18 and TRBJ2-3; 12 bases agree with TRBD2. This material consisted of CD4+ or CD8+ T cells sorted from blood, taken in a trial of the OX40 agonist ivuxolimab. Written as DNA, the CDR3 is TGTGCCAGCAAGAGGACTAGCGGGACGATAGATACGCAGTATTTT. Translating it yields CASKRTSGTIDTQYF. Drawing the rest from reference TRBV18 and TRBJ2-3, the complete variable domain is NAGVMQNPRHLVRRRGQEARLRCSPMKGHSHVYWYRQLPEEGLKFMVYLQKENIIDESGMPKERFSAEFPKEGPSILRIQQVVRGDSAAYFCASKRTSGTIDTQYFGPGTRLTVL.